One sample yielded the 17 T cell receptor beta chains listed below, sequenced in a study of blood T cell repertoires in COVID-19. The method was immunoSEQ multiplex PCR; TCRdb's version includes in-frame clones alone and lacks a portion of them. The top ten hold 2.1% of the sample, which has 310,000 or so clones, around 85% seen once. Sequencing input: peripheral blood. These receptors were taken from a young woman who had recovered from COVID-19.

The J gene is TRBJ2-1, the V gene TRBV30, with D perhaps matching TRBD1 (5 bases). The CDR3 has 12 residues. Trimming stripped 0 bases from V and 15 bases from J, with 15 bases between. Looked up from germline, CDR1 is GTSNPN and CDR2 is SVGIG (reference sequence). The CDR3 loop is CAWSVQVPKSFF. The CDR3 DNA reads as TGTGCCTGGAGTGTACAGGTACCTAAGTCGTTCTTC.

The rearrangement links TRBV2 to TRBJ1-1; 7 positions match TRBD1. V lost 6 bases, J lost 4 bases, and 8 bases stayed unmatched. The CDR3 is 14 amino acids. Germline loops: CDR1 SNHLY, CDR2 FYNNEI. DNA for the CDR3: TGTGCCAGCAGGGAGCAGACAGGGTCCACTGAAGCTTTCTTT. It translates to CASREQTGSTEAFF.

This chain links TRBV5-1 with TRBJ1-2; TRBD1 matches 9 bases. The CDR3 sequence is 16 residues long. Germline V gives CDR1 SGHRS, CDR2 YFSETQ. With 4 bases clipped from V and 4 bases from J, the junction kept 11 bases outside the gene matches. The CDR3 protein is CASSTHPGQGAYGYTF. CDR3 in DNA: TGCGCCAGCAGCACTCATCCGGGACAGGGTGCCTATGGCTACACCTTC.

The rearrangement joins TRBV18 to TRBJ2-3; 14 bases line up with TRBD2. The CDR3 totals 16 residues. Looked up from germline, CDR1 is KGHSH and CDR2 is LQKENI. V lost 3 bases and J lost 6; bases outside the gene matches: 5. The CDR3 sequence is CASSPGLAGDVDTQYF. The CDR3 DNA reads TGTGCCAGCTCACCGGGACTAGCGGGAGACGTGGATACGCAGTATTTT.

The chain links TRBV19 to TRBJ2-3; 8 bases are shared with TRBD2. CDR3 size: 16 residues. Trimming at V came to 7 bases and at J to 0 bases, leaving 9 bases not matched to a gene. Per germline, CDR1 LNHDA and CDR2 SQIVND (reference sequence). Here the CDR3 DNA reads TGTGCCAGTACCAATCCCTCTAGCGGGAGCACAGATACGCAGTATTTT. It codes for CASTNPSSGSTDTQYF.

This chain connects TRBV15 to TRBJ2-3; a possible D gene is TRBD1 (6 bases). The CDR3 is 17 residues long. Trimming pared 3 bases from V and 7 bases from J, leaving 23 bases between. Looked up from germline, CDR1 is LNHNV and CDR2 is YYDKDF (reference sequence). CDR3 nucleotides: TGTGCCACCAGCAGTCCTGGGGTGCCGCAGGGGACCTATACGCAGTATTTT. This gives the protein CATSSPGVPQGTYTQYF.

V gene TRBV7-2 combines with J gene TRBJ1-4; 9 nucleotides agree with TRBD1. Trimming at V came to 6 bases and at J to 4 bases, leaving 3 bases not matched to a gene. The germline CDR1 and CDR2 sequences are SGHTA and FQGNSA. The CDR3 sequence is 14 residues long. The CDR3, as DNA: TGTGCCAGCAGGCCGGGACAGGGTAATGAAAAACTGTTTTTT. This sequence encodes CASRPGQGNEKLFF.

This rearrangement joins TRBV3-1 (or the pseudogene TRBV3-2) to TRBJ1-1; 7 bases fit TRBD1. Germline V gives CDR1 LGHDT, CDR2 YNNKEL (reference sequence). The CDR3 consists of 12 residues. The junction had 4 bases not matched to a gene; V was cut back by 5 bases and J by 7 bases. In DNA form, the CDR3 reads TGTGCCAGCAGCGGGACAGACTATGAAGCTTTCTTT. The encoded protein is CASSGTDYEAFF.

The genes are TRBV4-1 and TRBJ2-4, with unresolved D. The CDR3 has 14 amino acids. From germline, CDR1 is MGHRA and CDR2 YSYEKL. Trimming removed 0 bases at V and 8 bases at J, with 11 bases between. CDR3 sequence reads: CASSQEPGSDIQYF. In nucleotides, the CDR3 is TGCGCCAGCAGCCAAGAGCCCGGGTCGGACATTCAGTACTTC.

This clone was seen only once. The chain joins TRBV7-2 to TRBJ2-7; TRBD1 is a possible D gene (5 bases). CDR1 SGHTA and CDR2 FQGNSA come from the germline V gene. V gave up 1 base and J gave up 10 bases, with 11 bases separating them. The CDR3 extends over 12 amino acids. CDR3: CASSLGRGRQYF. CDR3 sequence (DNA): TGTGCCAGCAGCTTAGGAAGGGGAAGACAGTACTTC.

The genes are TRBV27 and TRBJ1-2, with 9 bases identical to TRBD1. The length of the CDR3 is 14 residues. Germline loops: CDR1 MNHEY, CDR2 SMNVEV (reference sequence). V gave up 6 bases and J gave up 2 bases; unmatched junction bases: 4. CDR3 loop: CASSLTGGNYGYTF. CDR3 in DNA: TGTGCCAGCAGCCTCACAGGGGGCAACTATGGCTACACCTTC.

With respect to this clone: One end of the junction fails to match germline, which may point to a read error. This chain uses TRBV6-5 with TRBJ1-4, with D unclear. CDR1 MNHEY and CDR2 SVGAGI come from the germline V gene. This CDR3 has 15 residues. CDR3 bases: TGTGCCAGCAGTGACTCCGGCAGCGGTAATGAAAAACTGTTTTTT. Translated, it gives CASSDSGSGNEKLFF.

This sequence joins TRBV28 and TRBJ2-6; maybe TRBD2 (5 bases). The CDR3 covers 15 residues. Trimming cost V 3 bases and J 1 base, with 7 bases left between them. CDR1 MDHEN and CDR2 SYDVKM come from the germline V gene. The CDR3 here is CASSFRGSGANVLTF. The CDR3 DNA sequence: TGTGCCAGCAGTTTTCGGGGTTCTGGGGCCAACGTCCTGACTTTC.

The V call is TRBV21-1, the J call TRBJ1-6; the listed D gene, TRBD1, was not tested against the DNA. TRBV21-1 is given as a pseudogene. The CDR3 is made up of 17 amino acids. CDR3 residues: CASSKESVGPYNSPLHF. The DNA of the CDR3 is TGTGCCAGCAGCAAAGAATCAGTGGGGCCCTATAATTCACCCCTCCACTTT.

This clone appeared once. V is TRBV4-1 and J is TRBJ1-5; TRBD1 matches at 8 bases. Germline assignment: CDR1 MGHRA and CDR2 YSYEKL. The CDR3 is 16 amino acids. J lost 4 bases, V lost 4 bases, and 9 bases had no gene match. CDR3: CASSPSPGGSNQPQHF. In nucleotides, the CDR3 is TGCGCCAGCAGCCCGAGCCCAGGGGGCAGTAATCAGCCCCAGCATTTT.

The J gene is TRBJ1-6, the V gene TRBV2, with TRBD1 matching 8 bases. The V gene's germline CDR1 is SNHLY and CDR2 FYNNEI. The CDR3 covers 15 residues. J was trimmed by 4 bases and V by 8 bases; bases with no gene match: 7. The CDR3 sequence: CASGPDREYNSPLHF. DNA of the CDR3: TGTGCCAGCGGACCGGACAGGGAGTATAATTCACCCCTCCACTTT.

This clone was seen only a few times. The chain carries TRBV9 and TRBJ2-2, with 8 bases identical to TRBD2. The CDR3 extends over 14 amino acids. CDR1 is SGDLS and CDR2 is YYNGEE in the germline V gene. After removal of 2 bases from V and 4 bases from J, the junction contained 1 base not matched to a gene. The CDR3 DNA reads as TGTGCCAGCAGCGTTCTAGCGGGCACCGGGGAGCTGTTTTTT. This encodes CASSVLAGTGELFF.